What follows are 5 T cell receptor beta chains derived from one specimen sequenced in a study of CD8+CD57+ T cells in acquired aplastic anemia. Researchers used genomic DNA as the template to profile TCR beta VDJ and CDR3. TCRdb ran MiXCR on the reads and lists one entry per CDR3 protein. The sample includes about 110,000 distinct CDR3 sequences, 40% to 60% of them seen just once. Sequencing was carried out using sorted CD4+, CD8+, or CD8+CD57+ T cells (not recorded which) from PBMCs. These receptors were taken from a human donor in good health, serving as a control.

The gene calls are TRBV19 and TRBJ1-4, with unresolved D. Germline V CDR1 and CDR2: LNHDA, SQIVND (reference sequence). V lost 9 bases and J lost 3, with 17 bases in between. The CDR3 contains 15 residues. The DNA for the CDR3 is TGTGCCAGCAGCTTAGTGTTCGGACCTAATGAAAAACTGTTTTTT. Its protein product is CASSLVFGPNEKLFF. The whole variable domain, remainder taken from reference TRBV19 and TRBJ1-4, is DGGITQSPKYLFRKEGQNVTLSCEQNLNHDAMYWYRQDPGQGLRLIYYSQIVNDFQKGDIAEGYSVSREKKESFPLTVTSAQKNPTAFYLCASSLVFGPNEKLFFGSGTQLSVL.

The chain couples TRBV10-1 to TRBJ2-2; no definite D call. V dropped 8 bases and J dropped 1 base, with 11 bases sitting between them. The CDR3 runs 14 residues. CDR1 and CDR2 from the germline V gene are WNHNN and SYGVQD (reference sequence). CDR3 in amino acids: CASSPRLNTGELFF. In nucleotides, the CDR3 is TGCGCCAGCTCCCCCCGGTTGAACACCGGGGAGCTGTTTTTT.

This sequence joins TRBV20-1 and TRBJ2-7, with 7 bases lining up with TRBD1. Germline V gene data show CDR1 as DFQATT and CDR2 as SNEGSKA (reference sequence). With 7 bases clipped from V and 2 bases from J, the junction kept 11 bases outside the gene matches. This CDR3 region has 14 residues. CDR3 in DNA: TGCAGTGTTAGTGACCCGACAGGGACCTACGAGCAGTACTTC. Translated, it gives CSVSDPTGTYEQYF.

As concerns this clonotype: One end of the junction is discordant with germline, which a read error may explain. V and J are TRBV10-3 and TRBJ2-5, with D perhaps matching TRBD2 (7 bases). CDR3 size: 17 residues. CDR1 and CDR2 (germline): ENHRY, SYGVKD. CDR3 sequence reads: CASSDGRRGGGQETQYF. The CDR3 DNA sequence: TGTGCCAGCAGTGATGGGCGGAGGGGGGGTGGACAAGAGACCCAGTACTTC.

V and J are TRBV15 and TRBJ1-6; D gene ambiguous. Trimming removed 3 bases from V and 7 bases from J, with 10 bases in between. CDR1 and CDR2 from the germline V gene are LNHNV and YYDKDF (reference sequence). CDR3 length equals 14 residues. This CDR3 is CATSSQTGNSPLHF. The DNA of the CDR3 is TGTGCCACCAGCAGCCAAACCGGGAATTCACCCCTCCACTTT.